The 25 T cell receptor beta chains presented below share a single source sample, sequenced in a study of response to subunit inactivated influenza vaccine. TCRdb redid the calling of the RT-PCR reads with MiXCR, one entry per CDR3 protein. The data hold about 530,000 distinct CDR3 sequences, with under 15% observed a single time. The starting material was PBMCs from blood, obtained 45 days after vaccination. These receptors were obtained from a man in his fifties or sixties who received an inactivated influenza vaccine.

Here the CDR3 reads CATSDTPDRGYEQYF. The CDR3 coding sequence is TGTGCCACCAGTGATACTCCGGACAGGGGCTACGAGCAGTACTTC. This chain links TRBV24-1 with TRBJ2-7, with 9 bases that match TRBD1. The CDR3 is 15 residues long. V lost 3 bases, J lost 3 bases, and 5 bases stayed unmatched. Germline V gives CDR1 KGHDR, CDR2 SFDVKD.

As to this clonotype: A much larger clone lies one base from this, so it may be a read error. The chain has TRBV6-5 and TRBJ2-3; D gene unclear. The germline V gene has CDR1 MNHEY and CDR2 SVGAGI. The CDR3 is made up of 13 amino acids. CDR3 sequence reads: CATSYVGTDTQYF. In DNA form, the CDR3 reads TGTGCCACCAGTTACGTGGGGACAGATACGCAGTATTTT.

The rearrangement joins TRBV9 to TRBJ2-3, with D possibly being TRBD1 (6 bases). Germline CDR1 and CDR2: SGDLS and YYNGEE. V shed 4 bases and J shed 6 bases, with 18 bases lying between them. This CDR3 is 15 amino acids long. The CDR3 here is CASSNRDKSPDTQYF. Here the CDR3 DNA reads TGTGCCAGCAGCAACCGGGACAAGTCCCCGGATACGCAGTATTTT.

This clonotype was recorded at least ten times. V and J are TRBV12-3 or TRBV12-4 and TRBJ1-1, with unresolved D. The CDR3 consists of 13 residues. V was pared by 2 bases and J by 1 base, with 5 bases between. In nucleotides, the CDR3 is TGTGCCAGCAGTTTACAAAGGAACACTGAAGCTTTCTTT. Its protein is CASSLQRNTEAFF.

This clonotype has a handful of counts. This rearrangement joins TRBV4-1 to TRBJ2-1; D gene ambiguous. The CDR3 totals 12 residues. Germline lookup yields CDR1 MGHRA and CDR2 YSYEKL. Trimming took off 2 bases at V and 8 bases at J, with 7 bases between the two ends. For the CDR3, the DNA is TGCGCCAGCAGCCAAACAAATCATGAGCAGTTCTTC. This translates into CASSQTNHEQFF.

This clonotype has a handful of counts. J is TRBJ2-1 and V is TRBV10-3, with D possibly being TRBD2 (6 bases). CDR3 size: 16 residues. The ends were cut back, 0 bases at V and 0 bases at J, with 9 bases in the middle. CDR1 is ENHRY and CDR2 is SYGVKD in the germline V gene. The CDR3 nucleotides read TGTGCCATCAGTGAGTCGGGAGCGGGCTCCTACAATGAGCAGTTCTTC. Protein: CAISESGAGSYNEQFF.

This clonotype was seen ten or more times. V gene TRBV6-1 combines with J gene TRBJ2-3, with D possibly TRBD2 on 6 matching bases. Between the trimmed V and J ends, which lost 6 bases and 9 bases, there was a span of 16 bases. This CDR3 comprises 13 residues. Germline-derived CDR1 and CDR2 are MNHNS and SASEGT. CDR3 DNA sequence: TGTGCCAGCAGGCGAGGGCCCGGAGGGACGCAGTATTTT. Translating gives CASRRGPGGTQYF.

The CDR3 DNA follows: TGTGCCAGCAGGGCACGGGACAGCTACAATGAGCAGTTCTTC. Residues: CASRARDSYNEQFF. The J gene is TRBJ2-1, the V gene TRBV3-1; 7 positions match TRBD1. CDR3 length: 14 residues. Germline trimming cut 6 bases from V and 3 bases from J; bases unmatched to any gene: 5. CDR1 is LGHDT and CDR2 is YNNKEL in the germline V gene (reference sequence).

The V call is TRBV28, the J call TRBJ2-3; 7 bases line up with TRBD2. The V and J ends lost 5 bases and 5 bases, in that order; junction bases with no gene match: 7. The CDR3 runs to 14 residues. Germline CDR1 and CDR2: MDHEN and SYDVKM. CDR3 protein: CASSAGGSLDTQYF. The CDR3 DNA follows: TGTGCCAGCAGTGCGGGCGGGAGCCTAGATACGCAGTATTTT.

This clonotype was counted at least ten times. In DNA, the CDR3 is TGTGCCATCAGTGAGAAAGCGGGGACGCAGTTCTTC. It translates to CAISEKAGTQFF. This chain joins TRBV10-3 and TRBJ2-1; 7 bases align to TRBD2. CDR1 is ENHRY and CDR2 is SYGVKD in the germline V gene. The CDR3 has 12 amino acids. Trimming took 2 bases from V and 12 from J; bases not matched to a gene: 4.

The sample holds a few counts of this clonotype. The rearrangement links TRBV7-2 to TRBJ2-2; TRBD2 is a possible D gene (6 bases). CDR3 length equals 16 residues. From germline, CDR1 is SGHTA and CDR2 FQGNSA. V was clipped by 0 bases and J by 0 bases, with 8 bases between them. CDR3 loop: CASSLAGGSNTGELFF. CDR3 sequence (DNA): TGTGCCAGCAGCTTAGCGGGAGGCTCGAACACCGGGGAGCTGTTTTTT. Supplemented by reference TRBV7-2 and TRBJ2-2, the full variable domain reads GAGVSQSPSNKVTEKGKDVELRCDPISGHTALYWYRQSLGQGLEFLIYFQGNSAPDKSGLPSDRFSAERTGGSVSTLTIQRTQQEDSAVYLCASSLAGGSNTGELFFGEGSRLTVL.

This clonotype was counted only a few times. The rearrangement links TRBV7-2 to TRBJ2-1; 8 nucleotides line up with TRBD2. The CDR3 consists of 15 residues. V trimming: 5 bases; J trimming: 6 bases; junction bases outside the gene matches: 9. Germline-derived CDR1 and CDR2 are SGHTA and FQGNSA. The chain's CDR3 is CASSPHPGTSNEQFF. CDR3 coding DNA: TGTGCCAGCAGCCCACACCCCGGGACTAGCAATGAGCAGTTCTTC.

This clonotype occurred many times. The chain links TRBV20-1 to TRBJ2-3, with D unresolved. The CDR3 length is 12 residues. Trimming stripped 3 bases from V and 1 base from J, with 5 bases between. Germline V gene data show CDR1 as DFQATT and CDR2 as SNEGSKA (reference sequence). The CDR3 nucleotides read TGCAGTGCTAGGGGTGGCACAGATACGCAGTATTTT. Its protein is CSARGGTDTQYF.

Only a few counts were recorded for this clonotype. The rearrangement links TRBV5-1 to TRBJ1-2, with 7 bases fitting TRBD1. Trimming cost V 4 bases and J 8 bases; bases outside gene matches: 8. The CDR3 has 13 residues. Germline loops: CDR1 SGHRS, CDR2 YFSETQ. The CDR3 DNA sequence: TGCGCCAGCAGCCACGACAGGGTATACGGCTACACCTTC. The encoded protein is CASSHDRVYGYTF.

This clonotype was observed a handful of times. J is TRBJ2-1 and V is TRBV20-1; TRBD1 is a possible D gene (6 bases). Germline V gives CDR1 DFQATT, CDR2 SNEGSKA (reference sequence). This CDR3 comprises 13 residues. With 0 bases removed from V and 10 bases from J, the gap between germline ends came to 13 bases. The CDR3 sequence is CSARDPRGPEQFF. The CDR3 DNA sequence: TGCAGTGCTAGAGATCCCAGGGGACCCGAGCAGTTCTTC.

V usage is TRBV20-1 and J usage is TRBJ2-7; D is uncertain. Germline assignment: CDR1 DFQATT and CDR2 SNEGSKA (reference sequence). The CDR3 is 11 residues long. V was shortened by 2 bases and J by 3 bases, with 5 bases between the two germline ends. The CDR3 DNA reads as TGCAGTGCTAGACTAGACTACGAGCAGTACTTC. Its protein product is CSARLDYEQYF.

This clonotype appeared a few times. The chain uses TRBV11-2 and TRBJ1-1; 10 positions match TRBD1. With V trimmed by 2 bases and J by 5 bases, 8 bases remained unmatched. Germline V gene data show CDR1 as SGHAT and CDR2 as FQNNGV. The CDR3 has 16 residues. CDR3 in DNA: TGTGCCAGCAGCTTATGGACAGGGGGGATGTTAACTGAAGCTTTCTTT. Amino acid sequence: CASSLWTGGMLTEAFF.

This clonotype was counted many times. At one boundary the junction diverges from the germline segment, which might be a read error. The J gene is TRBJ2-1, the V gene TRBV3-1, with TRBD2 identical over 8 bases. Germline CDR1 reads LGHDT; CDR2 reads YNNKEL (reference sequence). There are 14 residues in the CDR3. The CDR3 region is CASRQAGVHNEQFF. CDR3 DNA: TGTGCCAGCAGACAAGCGGGGGTCCACAATGAGCAGTTCTTC.

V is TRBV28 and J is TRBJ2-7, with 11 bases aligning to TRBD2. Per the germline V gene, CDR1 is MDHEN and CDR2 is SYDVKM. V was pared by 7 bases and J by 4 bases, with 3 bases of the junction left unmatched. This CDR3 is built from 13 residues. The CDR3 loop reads CASITSGSYEQYF. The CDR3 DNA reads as TGTGCCAGCATAACTAGCGGGAGTTACGAGCAGTACTTC.

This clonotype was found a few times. The CDR3 reads CASSSIEVAYEQYF. In DNA, the CDR3 is TGTGCCAGCAGCTCAATCGAGGTTGCCTACGAGCAGTACTTC. The chain is built from TRBV7-2 and TRBJ2-7; unclear D gene. Germline loops: CDR1 SGHTA, CDR2 FQGNSA. CDR3 length equals 14 residues. Trimming stripped 4 bases from V and 2 bases from J, with 12 bases between.

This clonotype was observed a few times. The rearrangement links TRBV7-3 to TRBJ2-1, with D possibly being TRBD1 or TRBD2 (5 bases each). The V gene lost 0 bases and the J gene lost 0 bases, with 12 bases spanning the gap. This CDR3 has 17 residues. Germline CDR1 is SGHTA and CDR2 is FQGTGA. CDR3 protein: CASSLTPWGYSYNEQFF. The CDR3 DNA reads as TGTGCCAGCAGCTTAACACCTTGGGGGTACTCCTACAATGAGCAGTTCTTC.

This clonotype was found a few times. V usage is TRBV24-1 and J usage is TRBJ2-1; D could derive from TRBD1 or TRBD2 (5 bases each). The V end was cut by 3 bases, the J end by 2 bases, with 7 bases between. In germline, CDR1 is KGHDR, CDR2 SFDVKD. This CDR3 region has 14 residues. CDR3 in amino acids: CATSDMGAYNEQFF. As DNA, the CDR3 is TGTGCCACCAGTGATATGGGGGCCTACAATGAGCAGTTCTTC.

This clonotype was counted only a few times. CDR3 sequence reads: CASSLTGPAFF. CDR3 DNA: TGTGCCAGCAGCTTAACAGGTCCCGCTTTCTTT. V gene TRBV7-9 combines with J gene TRBJ1-1, with a tentative D call TRBD1 (5 bases). This CDR3 is built from 11 residues. Germline V gene data show CDR1 as SEHNR and CDR2 as FQNEAQ (reference sequence). V shed 2 bases and J shed 11 bases, with 9 bases lying between them.

The CDR3 sequence is CSVVLAGEAEQYF. The CDR3 region has the DNA TGCAGCGTTGTGCTAGCGGGAGAAGCGGAGCAGTACTTC. The gene calls are TRBV29-1 and TRBJ2-7, with 10 bases matching TRBD2. The CDR3 covers 13 residues. The V gene end was trimmed by 4 bases and the J gene end by 7 bases; junction bases not matched to a gene: 7. Germline CDR1 SQVTM, CDR2 ANQGSEA.

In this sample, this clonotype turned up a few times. CDR3 loop: CASSVGARTTNEKLFF. The CDR3 nucleotides are TGTGCCAGCAGCGTCGGGGCCAGGACGACTAATGAAAAACTGTTTTTT. This sequence joins TRBV7-2 and TRBJ1-4; D perhaps matches TRBD1 (5 bases). This CDR3 region has 16 residues. V was pared by 5 bases and J by 2 bases, with 15 bases between. CDR1 is SGHTA, CDR2 FQGNSA, per germline.